These 30 T cell receptor beta chains were sequenced from one sample in a study of blood T cell repertoires in COVID-19. The table came from immunoSEQ multiplex PCR; TCRdb's copy has only in-frame clones and leaves some out. In the table there are about 220,000 clones, approximately 90% of which are singletons. Sequenced input: PBMCs or T cells enriched from blood (not recorded which). These receptors came from a young woman in a cohort exposed to, infected with or recovered from COVID-19 (not recorded which).

V and J are TRBV12-3 or TRBV12-4 and TRBJ1-5; maybe TRBD1 (5 bases). This CDR3 comprises 13 residues. Trimming left V 3 bases short and J 5 bases short, with 8 bases between. The CDR3: CASSFATDQPQHF. CDR3 bases: TGTGCCAGCAGTTTCGCGACAGATCAGCCCCAGCATTTT.

This sequence joins TRBV19 and TRBJ2-7; 7 bases map to TRBD2. CDR3 size: 15 residues. The V gene end was trimmed by 0 bases and the J gene end by 5 bases; junction bases not matched to a gene: 7. Germline lookup yields CDR1 LNHDA and CDR2 SQIVND (reference sequence). The CDR3 loop is CASSIDRREKDEQYF. The CDR3 coding sequence is TGTGCCAGTAGTATAGATCGGCGGGAGAAGGACGAGCAGTACTTC.

J is TRBJ1-6 and V is TRBV6-5, with TRBD1 as a possible D gene (6 bases). This CDR3 comprises 13 residues. Germline loops: CDR1 MNHEY, CDR2 SVGAGI. Trimming took off 6 bases at V and 12 bases at J, with 15 bases between the two ends. For the CDR3, the DNA is TGTGCCAGCAGCCGGAAGGGGGGGGTACCCCTCCACTTT. Translated: CASSRKGGVPLHF.

The V gene is TRBV15, the J gene TRBJ2-3; TRBD1 is a possible D gene (6 bases). Trimming cost V 1 base and J 1 base, with 12 bases left between them. Per the germline V gene, CDR1 is LNHNV and CDR2 is YYDKDF (reference sequence). The length of the CDR3 is 16 residues. CDR3 nucleotides: TGTGCCACCAGCAGAGCTGGGGGCAGGGGCACAGATACGCAGTATTTT. Translating gives CATSRAGGRGTDTQYF.

This chain connects TRBV5-1 to TRBJ1-2, with D possibly being TRBD1 (6 bases). The CDR3 contains 15 residues. Germline CDR1 SGHRS, CDR2 YFSETQ. V lost 2 bases to trimming and J lost 4 bases, with 15 bases between them. CDR3 protein: CASSFENREGYGYTF. CDR3 nucleotide sequence: TGCGCCAGCAGCTTTGAGAACAGGGAGGGCTATGGCTACACCTTC.

The chain combines TRBV27 with TRBJ1-4; D is unresolved. Germline CDR1 MNHEY, CDR2 SMNVEV (reference sequence). Trimming took 3 bases from V and 3 from J, leaving 5 bases between them. CDR3 length: 13 amino acids. The CDR3 DNA is TGTGCCAGCAGTTTCTCTGCTAATGAAAAACTGTTTTTT. Encoded protein: CASSFSANEKLFF.

The V and J genes are TRBV23-1 and TRBJ2-5; D is possibly TRBD1 (6 bases). TRBV23-1 is an ORF; its function is uncertain. Trimming pared 5 bases from V and 5 bases from J, leaving 18 bases between. The CDR3 sequence is 15 residues long. The DNA of the CDR3 is TGCGCCAGCAGTGCGGTTAGGGACACGGGGGAGACCCAGTACTTC. Amino acid sequence: CASSAVRDTGETQYF.

The V gene is TRBV25-1, the J gene TRBJ2-5; 7 positions agree with TRBD2. Germline V CDR1 and CDR2: MGHDK, SYGVNS. The V segment lost 1 base and the J segment 1 base; nucleotides outside the gene matches: 0. The CDR3 covers 14 residues. The CDR3 reads CASSEWEGQETQYF. The CDR3, as DNA: TGTGCCAGCAGTGAATGGGAGGGCCAAGAGACCCAGTACTTC.

J is TRBJ2-7 and V is TRBV9, with TRBD1 matching over 10 bases. Trimming removed 0 bases from V and 3 bases from J; junction bases left unmatched: 3. Germline loops: CDR1 SGDLS, CDR2 YYNGEE. This CDR3 spans 15 amino acids. The CDR3 loop reads CASSVAGTGDYEQYF. In nucleotides, the CDR3 is TGTGCCAGCAGCGTAGCCGGGACAGGGGACTACGAGCAGTACTTC.

J is TRBJ2-2 and V is TRBV5-8; no firm D call. CDR3 length: 15 residues. V lost 2 bases and J lost 0, with 8 bases in between. CDR1 and CDR2 from the germline V gene are SGHTS and YDEGEE. The CDR3 loop reads CASSFVLTNTGELFF. DNA for the CDR3: TGTGCCAGCAGCTTTGTGTTAACGAACACCGGGGAGCTGTTTTTT. The complete variable domain, with remaining parts taken from reference TRBV5-8 and TRBJ2-2, reads EAGVTQSPTHLIKTRGQQATLRCSPISGHTSVYWYQQALGLGLQFLLWYDEGEERNRGNFPPRFSGRQFPNYSSELNVNALELEDSALYLCASSFVLTNTGELFFGEGSRLTVL.

The chain is built from TRBV18 and TRBJ2-7; perhaps TRBD2 as D (5 bases). The CDR3 has 13 residues. The germline V gene has CDR1 KGHSH and CDR2 LQKENI. Trimming removed 0 bases at V and 7 bases at J, with 10 bases between. CDR3 coding DNA: TGTGCCAGCTCACCACCCGCTAGCCGGGAGCAGTACTTC. Amino acid sequence: CASSPPASREQYF.

The chain joins TRBV12-3 or TRBV12-4 to TRBJ2-7; 8 nucleotides line up with TRBD1. CDR3 length: 13 amino acids. Trimming took 1 base from V and 6 from J; bases not matched to a gene: 2. CDR3 DNA sequence: TGTGCCAGCAGTTTAGGGACAGGGATCGAGCAGTACTTC. It codes for CASSLGTGIEQYF.

This chain links TRBV7-9 with TRBJ2-1, with TRBD2 matching over 10 bases. V was clipped by 5 bases and J by 4 bases; unmatched bases: 11. The CDR3 consists of 17 residues. Germline V gene data show CDR1 as SEHNR and CDR2 as FQNEAQ (reference sequence). The chain's CDR3 is CASSPLWTSGLYNEQFF. The CDR3, as DNA: TGTGCCAGCAGCCCCCTGTGGACTAGCGGCCTGTACAATGAGCAGTTCTTC. Drawing the rest from reference TRBV7-9 and TRBJ2-1, the complete variable domain is DTGVSQNPRHKITKRGQNVTFRCDPISEHNRLYWYRQTLGQGPEFLTYFQNEAQLEKSRLLSDRFSAERPKGSFSTLEIQRTEQGDSAMYLCASSPLWTSGLYNEQFFGPGTRLTVL.

The rearrangement uses TRBV25-1 and TRBJ1-2; unclear D gene. The CDR3 has 14 residues. Germline loops: CDR1 MGHDK, CDR2 SYGVNS. Between the trimmed V and J ends, which lost 1 base and 3 bases, there was a span of 9 bases. The CDR3 reads CASSEWPGDYGYTF. CDR3 in DNA: TGTGCCAGCAGTGAATGGCCGGGTGACTATGGCTACACCTTC.

This chain connects TRBV19 to TRBJ1-5, with D possibly TRBD1 on 5 matching bases. CDR1 and CDR2 from the germline V gene are LNHDA and SQIVND (reference sequence). The V end was cut by 1 base, the J end by 0 bases, with 7 bases between. CDR3 length: 15 residues. The CDR3 spells CASSIAQVSNQPQHF. CDR3 coding DNA: TGTGCCAGTAGTATAGCACAGGTTAGCAATCAGCCCCAGCATTTT.

The chain recombines TRBV11-1 with TRBJ2-3, with 9 bases identical to TRBD2. Trimming cost V 1 base and J 2 bases; bases outside gene matches: 4. CDR1 and CDR2 (germline): SGHAT, FQDESV (reference sequence). This CDR3 comprises 16 residues. Here the CDR3 reads CASSLGLAEITDTQYF. CDR3 bases: TGTGCCAGCAGCTTAGGACTAGCGGAAATCACAGATACGCAGTATTTT.

This clone was detected once. The chain has TRBV4-2 and TRBJ1-2, with D hard to call. V lost 4 bases to trimming and J lost 5 bases, with 20 bases between them. Germline V lookup: CDR1 LGHNA, CDR2 YNFKEQ. The CDR3 extends over 16 amino acids. The CDR3 sequence is CASSPPRDRRDYGYTF. The CDR3, as DNA: TGTGCCAGCAGCCCTCCTCGGGATCGTCGTGATTATGGCTACACCTTC.

This CDR3 reads CASSKAEGTSGRKTSTDTQYF. The DNA for the CDR3 is TGTGCCAGCAGCAAAGCGGAAGGGACTAGCGGGAGGAAAACTAGCACAGATACGCAGTATTTT. The chain couples TRBV21-1 to TRBJ2-3; the table's D gene call, TRBD2, was not cross checked with the DNA. TRBV21-1 has pseudogene status. This CDR3 has 21 amino acids.

This chain joins TRBV6-8 and TRBJ2-5, with 13 bases identical to TRBD2. This CDR3 is built from 17 residues. V lost 5 bases, J lost 1 base, and 7 bases stayed unmatched. Germline V lookup: CDR1 MNHGY, CDR2 SAAAGT. CDR3 sequence reads: CASSRGLAGFIQETQYF. For the CDR3, the DNA is TGTGCCAGCAGTAGGGGACTAGCGGGATTTATCCAAGAGACCCAGTACTTC.

This clone was counted once. The CDR3 loop reads CASSPAGQGRFGGYTF. CDR3 nucleotides: TGCGCCAGCAGCCCGGCCGGACAGGGTCGATTTGGTGGCTACACCTTC. V gene TRBV5-1 combines with J gene TRBJ1-2; 8 nucleotides agree with TRBD1. The CDR3 covers 16 residues. Germline loops: CDR1 SGHRS, CDR2 YFSETQ. V was pared by 4 bases and J by 7 bases, with 15 bases of the junction left unmatched.

The V call is TRBV19, the J call TRBJ1-5; D uncertain. Germline-derived CDR1 and CDR2 are LNHDA and SQIVND (reference sequence). The CDR3 runs 13 residues. The V end was cut by 5 bases, the J end by 3 bases, with 8 bases between. CDR3 in DNA: TGTGCCAGTAGTTGGCGGTACAATCAGCCCCAGCATTTT. Translating gives CASSWRYNQPQHF.

The J gene is TRBJ1-5, the V gene TRBV28; the D gene is possibly TRBD1 (6 bases). In germline, CDR1 is MDHEN, CDR2 SYDVKM. V lost 10 bases and J 0 bases, leaving 16 bases between the germline ends. This CDR3 is built from 15 residues. The CDR3 bases are TGTGCCATACACCGGACAGCGAATAGCAATCAGCCCCAGCATTTT. It yields the protein CAIHRTANSNQPQHF.

The CDR3 DNA is TGTGCCAGCACCCCATATCGAGGGGGACAGGGCAACTATGGCTACACCTTC. Its protein is CASTPYRGGQGNYGYTF. The V call is TRBV11-2, the J call TRBJ1-2; TRBD1 aligns across 9 bases. Germline CDR1 is SGHAT and CDR2 is FQNNGV. The CDR3 consists of 17 residues. The V segment lost 7 bases and the J segment 2 bases; nucleotides outside the gene matches: 14. The entire variable domain, with the rest obtained from reference TRBV11-2 and TRBJ1-2, is as follows: EAGVAQSPRYKIIEKRQSVAFWCNPISGHATLYWYQQILGQGPKLLIQFQNNGVVDDSQLPKDRFSAERLKGVDSTLKIQPAKLEDSAVYLCASTPYRGGQGNYGYTFGSGTRLTVV.

The chain carries TRBV27 and TRBJ1-2; D may be TRBD1 (6 bases). The germline V and J ends were trimmed by 3 bases and 6 bases, with 11 bases remaining between them. CDR3 length: 13 residues. Germline values: CDR1 MNHEY, CDR2 SMNVEV (reference sequence). The CDR3 bases are TGTGCCAGCAGTTTGGGGACATCGGATGGCTACACCTTC. Amino acids: CASSLGTSDGYTF.

The rearrangement uses TRBV2 and TRBJ2-3; 8 bases match TRBD1. Trimming removed 5 bases from V and 2 bases from J; junction bases left unmatched: 6. Germline V lookup: CDR1 SNHLY, CDR2 FYNNEI. The CDR3 sequence is 15 residues long. CDR3 nucleotide sequence: TGTGCCAGCAGTAGACAGGGGCCCAACACAGATACGCAGTATTTT. Translating gives CASSRQGPNTDTQYF.

The V call is TRBV14, the J call TRBJ1-2; TRBD1 might be the D (6 bases). This CDR3 region has 14 residues. Per the germline V gene, CDR1 is SGHDN and CDR2 is FVKESK. V dropped 4 bases and J dropped 4 bases, with 13 bases sitting between them. The CDR3 DNA sequence: TGTGCCAGCAGCCCTGGACAGTCTGTCTATGGCTACACCTTC. Translating it yields CASSPGQSVYGYTF.

The chain couples TRBV6-6 to TRBJ1-1; D is ambiguous. Trimming cost V 4 bases and J 1 base, with 13 bases left between them. The length of the CDR3 is 15 residues. Per the germline V gene, CDR1 is MNHNY and CDR2 is SVGAGI (reference sequence). The CDR3 spells CASSSHSEGNTEAFF. Written as DNA, the CDR3 is TGTGCCAGCAGTTCTCACTCGGAGGGGAACACTGAAGCTTTCTTT.

The chain has TRBV27 and TRBJ2-7; 7 bases match TRBD2. Germline CDR1 is MNHEY and CDR2 is SMNVEV (reference sequence). The CDR3 is 17 residues long. Losses at the gene ends were 1 base for V and 2 bases for J; bases not matched to a gene: 11. CDR3: CASSLWGGLSTPYEQYF. DNA of the CDR3: TGTGCCAGCAGTTTATGGGGGGGACTCTCTACCCCCTACGAGCAGTACTTC.

The chain links TRBV5-1 to TRBJ2-3; 11 nucleotides line up with TRBD2. Germline values: CDR1 SGHRS, CDR2 YFSETQ. This CDR3 comprises 15 residues. Germline trimming cut 3 bases from V and 3 bases from J; bases unmatched to any gene: 3. The CDR3 DNA is TGCGCCAGCAGCTACCTAGCGGGAGGTACAGATACGCAGTATTTT. Translated, it gives CASSYLAGGTDTQYF.

This rearrangement joins TRBV19 to TRBJ2-7; tentative D call: TRBD1 (5 bases). From germline, CDR1 is LNHDA and CDR2 SQIVND (reference sequence). Trimming took off 3 bases at V and 7 bases at J, with 16 bases between the two ends. This CDR3 has 14 amino acids. The CDR3 DNA follows: TGTGCCAGTAGTATCCTCGGGTATCAGGGAGAGCAGTACTTC. Protein sequence: CASSILGYQGEQYF.